Below, 22 T cell receptor beta chains from the same sample are listed, as sequenced in a study of blood T cell repertoires in COVID-19. Sequencing was performed with immunoSEQ multiplex PCR; in TCRdb, only in-frame clones are kept and a portion is missing. Seen here are roughly 250,000 clones, about 87% observed once, and the top ten hold about 4%. The sequenced sample was peripheral blood. The receptors were gathered from a woman between 35 and 50 years old with acute or convalescent COVID-19.

J is TRBJ1-2 and V is TRBV5-1; maybe TRBD1 (5 bases). The V end was cut by 0 bases, the J end by 4 bases, with 13 bases between. The CDR3 runs to 15 residues. Germline-derived CDR1 and CDR2 are SGHRS and YFSETQ. The DNA of the CDR3 is TGCGCCAGCAGCTTGGGCCAGGGTACCTCCTATGGCTACACCTTC. Its translation: CASSLGQGTSYGYTF.

This chain uses TRBV7-2 with TRBJ2-5; 7 bases agree with TRBD2. Trimming removed 0 bases from V and 4 bases from J; junction bases left unmatched: 14. From germline, CDR1 is SGHTA and CDR2 FQGNSA. The CDR3 has 18 amino acids. The CDR3 DNA reads as TGTGCCAGCAGCTTAGCGCCCCCCAGCGGGGAATTTTCAGAGACCCAGTACTTC. The encoded protein is CASSLAPPSGEFSETQYF.

This chain links TRBV10-1 with TRBJ2-1; 9 bases map to TRBD2. The trim removed 6 bases at V and 6 bases at J, leaving 3 bases unmatched. CDR1 is WNHNN, CDR2 SYGVQD, per germline (reference sequence). This CDR3 is built from 13 residues. For the CDR3, the DNA is TGCGCCAGCAGCAGGGGACTAGCCAATGAGCAGTTCTTC. Its protein product is CASSRGLANEQFF.

A single count supports this clone. The gene calls are TRBV19 and TRBJ2-5; 8 bases map to TRBD2. The CDR3 extends over 17 amino acids. Germline-derived CDR1 and CDR2 are LNHDA and SQIVND (reference sequence). The J segment lost 2 bases and the V segment lost 0 bases, leaving 8 bases of the junction unmatched. In DNA, the CDR3 is TGTGCCAGTAGTATAGACCGACCCGCGGGGGGACAAGAGACCCAGTACTTC. Translated: CASSIDRPAGGQETQYF.

This clone showed up just once. CDR3 sequence reads: CASSGEASSTDTQYF. CDR3 nucleotide sequence: TGTGCCAGCAGTGGAGAGGCATCTAGCACAGATACGCAGTATTTT. This rearrangement joins TRBV2 to TRBJ2-3; D remains ambiguous. Germline values: CDR1 SNHLY, CDR2 FYNNEI. V dropped 4 bases and J dropped 0 bases, with 11 bases sitting between them. This CDR3 spans 15 amino acids. Full variable domain (remainder filled in from reference TRBV2 and TRBJ2-3): EPEVTQTPSHQVTQMGQEVILRCVPISNHLYFYWYRQILGQKVEFLVSFYNNEISEKSEIFDDQFSVERPDGSNFTLKIRSTKLEDSAMYFCASSGEASSTDTQYFGPGTRLTVL.

V usage is TRBV3-1 (or the pseudogene TRBV3-2) and J usage is TRBJ2-5, with D uncertain. Germline V gene lookup returns CDR1 LGHDT and CDR2 YNNKEL (reference sequence). The CDR3 runs 15 residues. Between the trimmed V and J ends, which lost 0 bases and 5 bases, there was a span of 13 bases. For the CDR3, the DNA is TGTGCCAGCAGCCAAGAGCCCTCCCCCGGGGAGACCCAGTACTTC. Encoded protein: CASSQEPSPGETQYF.

This clone has just one count. This chain links TRBV30 with TRBJ2-4, with D tentatively TRBD2 (6 bases). Germline V gives CDR1 GTSNPN, CDR2 SVGIG (reference sequence). This CDR3 contains 15 residues. V lost 0 bases, J lost 0 bases, and 9 bases lay in between. The CDR3 spells CAWSVGGIAKNIQYF. The CDR3 DNA is TGTGCCTGGAGTGTCGGGGGAATAGCCAAAAACATTCAGTACTTC.

V usage is TRBV9 and J usage is TRBJ1-1, with D unclear. The V end lost 4 bases, the J end lost 1 base, and 20 bases lay between the germline ends. Germline V gene lookup returns CDR1 SGDLS and CDR2 YYNGEE. The length of the CDR3 is 17 residues. The CDR3 loop reads CASSPSGSGGENTEAFF. In DNA form, the CDR3 reads TGTGCCAGCAGCCCCAGTGGGAGTGGAGGCGAGAACACTGAAGCTTTCTTT. Combining the CDR3 with reference TRBV9 and TRBJ1-1 gives the whole variable domain DSGVTQTPKHLITATGQRVTLRCSPRSGDLSVYWYQQSLDQGLQFLIQYYNGEERAKGNILERFSAQQFPDLHSELNLSSLELGDSALYFCASSPSGSGGENTEAFFGQGTRLTVV.

The J gene is TRBJ2-2, the V gene TRBV3-1 (or the pseudogene TRBV3-2); 7 nucleotides match TRBD1. Germline V lookup: CDR1 LGHDT, CDR2 YNNKEL (reference sequence). The length of the CDR3 is 15 residues. The V and J ends lost 4 bases and 4 bases, in that order; junction bases with no gene match: 6. This CDR3 is CASSRADRSTGELFF. The DNA for the CDR3 is TGTGCCAGCAGCCGAGCGGACAGGAGCACCGGGGAGCTGTTTTTT.

The chain joins TRBV7-8 to TRBJ2-1; maybe TRBD1 (6 bases). Trimming removed 2 bases from V and 0 bases from J, with 17 bases in between. The CDR3 contains 18 residues. Germline V gene data show CDR1 as SGHVS and CDR2 as FQNEAQ. The CDR3 DNA reads TGTGCCAGCAGCTTAAGGGACCTTAGGGGGTACTCCTACAATGAGCAGTTCTTC. Protein product: CASSLRDLRGYSYNEQFF.

The sample holds one count of this clone. V is TRBV7-9 and J is TRBJ2-5, with D perhaps matching TRBD1 (6 bases). V lost 8 bases and J 2 bases, leaving 15 bases between the germline ends. Germline CDR1 SEHNR, CDR2 FQNEAQ (reference sequence). The CDR3 runs 14 residues. The CDR3 DNA reads TGTGCCAGCCGGACGGGTAGGGGGCAAGAGACCCAGTACTTC. Translating gives CASRTGRGQETQYF.

This chain links TRBV27 with TRBJ2-1, with 9 bases matching TRBD2. The CDR3 totals 16 residues. With V trimmed by 3 bases and J by 3 bases, 6 bases remained unmatched. The V gene's germline CDR1 is MNHEY and CDR2 SMNVEV (reference sequence). This CDR3 reads CASSLTAGGRYNEQFF. As DNA, the CDR3 is TGTGCCAGCAGTTTGACGGCGGGGGGGCGCTACAATGAGCAGTTCTTC.

The chain's CDR3 is CASSLQGTQETQYF. In DNA, the CDR3 is TGTGCCAGCAGCCTACAGGGGACCCAAGAGACCCAGTACTTC. V usage is TRBV5-4 and J usage is TRBJ2-5; 7 nucleotides agree with TRBD1. Germline CDR1 is SGHNT and CDR2 is YYREEE (reference sequence). J gave up 1 base and V 4 bases, and 4 bases lay outside the gene matches. This CDR3 comprises 14 residues.

The CDR3 DNA reads as TGCGCCAGCAGCTTTTTTTCCGACCAAGAGACCCAGTACTTC. Translated: CASSFFSDQETQYF. The chain combines TRBV5-1 with TRBJ2-5; unclear D gene. The germline V gene has CDR1 SGHRS and CDR2 YFSETQ. This CDR3 contains 14 residues. V dropped 2 bases and J dropped 0 bases, with 8 bases sitting between them. Based on the CDR3 plus reference TRBV5-1 and TRBJ2-5, the full variable domain is KAGVTQTPRYLIKTRGQQVTLSCSPISGHRSVSWYQQTPGQGLQFLFEYFSETQRNKGNFPGRFSGRQFSNSRSEMNVSTLELGDSALYLCASSFFSDQETQYFGPGTRLLVL.

CDR3 protein: CAMDASTKIGTDTQYF. The CDR3 DNA follows: TGTGCAATGGATGCATCGACAAAAATTGGCACAGATACGCAGTATTTT. The chain is built from TRBV2 and TRBJ2-3, with unresolved D. This CDR3 comprises 16 residues. Germline values: CDR1 SNHLY, CDR2 FYNNEI.

This CDR3 is CASSETVNSYEQYV. The CDR3, as DNA: TGCGCCAGCAGTGAGACAGTTAACTCCTACGAGCAGTACGTC. V usage is TRBV23-1 and J usage is TRBJ2-7, with D perhaps matching TRBD1 (5 bases). TRBV23-1 is reported as an ORF; its role is uncertain. V lost 5 bases and J 0 bases, leaving 11 bases between the germline ends. CDR3 length: 14 residues.

This rearrangement joins TRBV6-4 to TRBJ1-5; 8 positions match TRBD1. CDR1 is MRHNA, CDR2 SNTAGT, per germline. This CDR3 contains 18 residues. V lost 0 bases and J lost 0; bases outside the gene matches: 7. The CDR3 DNA is TGTGCCAGCAGTGACTCTAGGTCTGGACAGGGTAGCAATCAGCCCCAGCATTTT. Its translation: CASSDSRSGQGSNQPQHF.

This clone has a single count. The chain carries TRBV4-1 and TRBJ2-2, with 8 bases lining up with TRBD2. With V trimmed by 7 bases and J by 4 bases, 8 bases remained unmatched. This CDR3 has 15 residues. Per germline, CDR1 MGHRA and CDR2 YSYEKL. CDR3 residues: CASTRGGTGTGELFF. In DNA, the CDR3 is TGCGCCAGCACCCGGGGGGGCACGGGCACCGGGGAGCTGTTTTTT.

The chain recombines TRBV5-1 with TRBJ2-1; TRBD1 agrees at 7 bases. The germline V gene encodes CDR1 SGHRS and CDR2 YFSETQ. The CDR3 consists of 16 residues. Trimming at V came to 0 bases and at J to 3 bases, leaving 6 bases not matched to a gene. The CDR3 sequence is CASSLAGQEIYNEQFF. Written as DNA, the CDR3 is TGCGCCAGCAGCTTGGCCGGACAGGAAATCTACAATGAGCAGTTCTTC.

V usage is TRBV2 and J usage is TRBJ2-3; possible D gene TRBD1, 5 bases. The CDR3 is 13 amino acids. With 6 bases removed from V and 6 bases from J, the gap between germline ends came to 13 bases. In germline, CDR1 is SNHLY, CDR2 FYNNEI. CDR3 nucleotides: TGTGCCAGCAGCCGACAGCCACCCGATACGCAGTATTTT. This sequence encodes CASSRQPPDTQYF.

This clone has only one observation. DNA for the CDR3: TGTGCTAGTGGTTTGCCGGCGGGTGGAACCAAAAACATTCAGTACTTC. It yields the protein CASGLPAGGTKNIQYF. The chain carries TRBV12-5 and TRBJ2-4, with a tentative D call TRBD2 (5 bases). This CDR3 has 16 residues. CDR1 LGHNT and CDR2 FRNRAP come from the germline V gene. V was cut by 2 bases and J by 2 bases, with 13 bases left in between. Full variable domain (remainder filled in from reference TRBV12-5 and TRBJ2-4): DARVTQTPRHKVTEMGQEVTMRCQPILGHNTVFWYRQTMMQGLELLAYFRNRAPLDDSGMPKDRFSAEMPDATLATLKIQPSEPRDSAVYFCASGLPAGGTKNIQYFGAGTRLSVL.

The rearrangement joins TRBV11-2 to TRBJ2-7, with D perhaps TRBD1 (5 bases). V lost 1 base, J lost 5 bases, and 15 bases lay in between. Germline-derived CDR1 and CDR2 are SGHAT and FQNNGV. This CDR3 is 15 amino acids long. The CDR3: CASSLVGLGRHEQYV. In DNA, the CDR3 is TGTGCCAGCAGCTTAGTGGGTCTGGGGCGCCACGAGCAGTACGTC.